This TCR beta chain is drawn from a study of cytomegalovirus exposure and HLA in healthy donors. Study-level points and caveats: The authors later found TCR association rates varying by HLA locus, with DRB1 most and HLA-C fewest. Sequencing likely caused a cluster of highly shared sequence variants. Both high specificity and high sensitivity reportedly marked the classifier's diagnosis of cytomegalovirus status.

On this clone: Its specificity is unknown.

Amplification used 60 Vbeta primers and 13 Jbeta primers. Data came from immunoSEQ multiplex PCR; TCRdb stores just in-frame clones and leaves some out. The sample consists of some 180,000 clones, roughly 74% of them appearing once. J lost 0 bases, V lost 0 bases, and 4 bases had no gene match. The V gene's germline CDR1 is SGDLS and CDR2 YYNGEE. The CDR3 spans 16 residues. This receptor was identified in a woman in her twenties or thirties in good health and CMV-seronegative. Sample: PBMCs. The chain is built from TRBV9 and TRBJ2-3; 7 bases are shared with TRBD2. The CDR3 region is CASSVEGGRSTDTQYF. The CDR3 DNA reads TGTGCCAGCAGCGTAGAGGGCGGGAGAAGCACAGATACGCAGTATTTT.